This entry concerns a single T cell receptor beta chain. Trimming cost V 1 base and J 4 bases, with 7 bases left between them. This CDR3 is 13 amino acids long. The germline V gene has CDR1 LNHNV and CDR2 YYDKDF (reference sequence). Profiling relied on immunoSEQ multiplex PCR, and the TCRdb table lists in-frame clones only, not all of them. This sample has 45,000 to 60,000 clones, with about 92% found just once. The chain couples TRBV15 to TRBJ1-1; tentative D call: TRBD1 (5 bases). This clonotype originated in a man in his forties with rheumatoid arthritis. Sequencing input: PBMCs. For the CDR3, the DNA is TGTGCCACCAGCAGAGCCAGGGTCACTGAAGCTTTCTTT. Its translation is CATSRARVTEAFF.